The 22 T cell receptor beta chains below were found in one sample sequenced in a study of cytomegalovirus exposure and HLA in healthy donors. In the PCR, 60 Vbeta and 13 Jbeta primers were used. Here immunoSEQ multiplex PCR was the method, and the copy in TCRdb shows in-frame clones only, minus some. The table records over 150,000 clones, 60% to 85% of them present only once. The sample comprised PBMCs. Receptors originate from a woman aged 40 to 50 in good health and CMV-seronegative.

This rearrangement joins TRBV25-1 to TRBJ2-1, with 9 bases identical to TRBD1. Germline CDR1 and CDR2: MGHDK and SYGVNS. With 6 bases clipped from V and 4 bases from J, the junction kept 13 bases outside the gene matches. CDR3 length equals 17 residues. CDR3 loop: CASRPSPGTGPYNEQFF. CDR3 sequence (DNA): TGTGCCAGCAGACCCTCTCCCGGGACAGGGCCGTACAATGAGCAGTTCTTC.

This chain connects TRBV11-2 to TRBJ2-5, with D possibly matching TRBD1 (5 bases). This CDR3 is 14 amino acids long. Germline CDR1 and CDR2: SGHAT and FQNNGV. Between the trimmed V and J ends, which lost 0 bases and 2 bases, there was a span of 7 bases. CDR3 in DNA: TGTGCCAGCAGCTTAGATAGGACACAAGAGACCCAGTACTTC. It codes for CASSLDRTQETQYF.

CDR3 in amino acids: CASSLAPQPNTEAFF. The CDR3 nucleotides read TGCGCCAGCAGCTTGGCCCCACAGCCGAACACTGAAGCTTTCTTT. The chain employs TRBV5-1 and TRBJ1-1; D is undetermined. The CDR3 sequence is 15 residues long. V shed 0 bases and J shed 1 base, with 10 bases lying between them. Germline V lookup: CDR1 SGHRS, CDR2 YFSETQ.

The chain has TRBV5-6 and TRBJ1-2, with TRBD1 matching over 8 bases. CDR3 length: 14 residues. CDR1 and CDR2 from the germline V gene are SGHDT and YYEEEE. After removal of 4 bases from V and 1 base from J, the junction contained 3 bases not matched to a gene. The CDR3 loop is CASSRQGLNYGYTF. CDR3 bases: TGTGCCAGCAGCCGACAGGGGCTTAACTATGGCTACACCTTC. Based on the CDR3 plus reference TRBV5-6 and TRBJ1-2, the full variable domain is DAGVTQSPTHLIKTRGQQVTLRCSPKSGHDTVSWYQQALGQGPQFIFQYYEEEERQRGNFPDRFSGHQFPNYSSELNVNALLLGDSALYLCASSRQGLNYGYTFGSGTRLTVV.

The rearrangement uses TRBV4-1 and TRBJ2-7; 7 bases map to TRBD2. The germline V gene encodes CDR1 MGHRA and CDR2 YSYEKL. The CDR3 totals 15 residues. After removal of 3 bases from V and 0 bases from J, the junction contained 5 bases not matched to a gene. The chain's CDR3 is CASSQEGLSSYEQYF. CDR3 DNA: TGCGCCAGCAGCCAGGAGGGACTATCCTCCTACGAGCAGTACTTC.

A few counts support this clone. V usage is TRBV28 and J usage is TRBJ2-7; 8 bases agree with TRBD2. Germline CDR1 and CDR2: MDHEN and SYDVKM. The V and J ends lost 3 bases and 0 bases, in that order; junction bases with no gene match: 4. CDR3 length equals 15 residues. The CDR3 nucleotides are TGTGCCAGCAGTTTGGTCGGGGGGGACTCCTACGAGCAGTACTTC. This codes for CASSLVGGDSYEQYF.

This chain links TRBV19 with TRBJ2-1, with D maybe TRBD1 (7 bases). The V end was cut by 9 bases, the J end by 7 bases, with 25 bases between. The CDR3 loop spans 16 amino acids. Germline lookup yields CDR1 LNHDA and CDR2 SQIVND (reference sequence). Written as DNA, the CDR3 is TGTGCCAGCCAAGAATTGCTAGCGTCCAGGGGGAATGAGCAGTTCTTC. Residues: CASQELLASRGNEQFF.

The chain links TRBV6-5 to TRBJ1-2, with D possibly matching TRBD1 (5 bases). This CDR3 region has 13 residues. The V and J ends lost 0 bases and 7 bases respectively, with 9 bases between them. The V gene's germline CDR1 is MNHEY and CDR2 SVGAGI. The CDR3 nucleotides are TGTGCCAGCAGTTACTCATGGGGGGGTGGCTACACCTTC. Amino acid sequence: CASSYSWGGGYTF.

The gene calls are TRBV5-5 and TRBJ1-1; no reliable D call. Germline V gives CDR1 SGHKS, CDR2 YYEKEE (reference sequence). V lost 3 bases and J 6 bases, leaving 12 bases between the germline ends. The length of the CDR3 is 13 residues. The DNA of the CDR3 is TGTGCCAGCAGCTCGCCGCCCTATGCTGAAGCTTTCTTT. Its translation is CASSSPPYAEAFF.

As to this clone: The same CDR3 is also encoded by other DNA sequences in this sample. This sequence joins TRBV19 and TRBJ1-2; TRBD1 aligns across 8 bases. V lost 4 bases and J lost 4; bases outside the gene matches: 8. The CDR3 runs to 15 residues. The germline V gene encodes CDR1 LNHDA and CDR2 SQIVND (reference sequence). The CDR3 nucleotides read TGTGCCAGTAGTAGTCAGGGGGCCGCAATCTATGGCTACACCTTC. This sequence encodes CASSSQGAAIYGYTF.

The gene calls are TRBV11-3 and TRBJ2-7; D gene unclear. V was clipped by 5 bases and J by 6 bases, with 14 bases between them. The germline V gene has CDR1 SGHNT and CDR2 YENEEA. The CDR3 loop spans 13 amino acids. The CDR3 region is CASSRPGTAEQYF. In DNA, the CDR3 is TGTGCCAGCAGCCGCCCAGGCACTGCCGAGCAGTACTTC.

The chain links TRBV5-6 to TRBJ1-3; 10 nucleotides agree with TRBD1. From germline, CDR1 is SGHDT and CDR2 YYEEEE. Trimming cost V 4 bases and J 7 bases; bases outside gene matches: 5. CDR3 length: 14 residues. Here the CDR3 reads CASSRRTGGNTIYF. The CDR3 nucleotides are TGTGCCAGCAGCAGACGGACAGGGGGTAACACCATATATTTT.

The genes are TRBV27 and TRBJ2-7; a weak D match, TRBD2 (6 bases). V was shortened by 2 bases and J by 6 bases, with 17 bases between the two germline ends. CDR3 length equals 15 residues. Germline V gene lookup returns CDR1 MNHEY and CDR2 SMNVEV (reference sequence). The CDR3 loop is CASSLTVFGGTEQYF. In nucleotides, the CDR3 is TGTGCCAGCAGTTTAACGGTCTTCGGAGGGACCGAGCAGTACTTC.

The V gene is TRBV5-1, the J gene TRBJ2-2; TRBD2 agrees at 9 bases. The junction had 5 bases not matched to a gene; V was cut back by 3 bases and J by 2 bases. This CDR3 region has 16 residues. The germline CDR1 and CDR2 sequences are SGHRS and YFSETQ. CDR3 sequence: CASSWRTSDNTGELFF. The CDR3 nucleotides are TGCGCCAGCAGCTGGCGGACTAGCGATAACACCGGGGAGCTGTTTTTT.

About this clone itself: The junction shows a germline mismatch at one end, possibly a read error. Different DNA sequences within this sample yield the same CDR3. The chain links TRBV5-4 to TRBJ2-2, with TRBD2 matching 10 bases. The CDR3 is 16 residues long. Per germline, CDR1 SGHNT and CDR2 YYREEE (reference sequence). The CDR3 reads CASSSRTSGNTGELFF. The CDR3 coding sequence is TGTGCCAGTAGCTCGAGGACTAGCGGTAACACCGGGGAGCTGTTTTTT.

The rearrangement joins TRBV5-6 to TRBJ2-7; 8 positions agree with TRBD1. CDR3 length: 13 amino acids. Germline trimming cut 3 bases from V and 1 base from J; bases unmatched to any gene: 0. Germline V gives CDR1 SGHDT, CDR2 YYEEEE. DNA for the CDR3: TGTGCCAGCAGCTGGACAGGGTCCTACGAGCAGTACTTC. Translating it yields CASSWTGSYEQYF.

The V call is TRBV5-1, the J call TRBJ1-2; a weak D match, TRBD1 (5 bases). The ends were cut back, 5 bases at V and 6 bases at J, with 17 bases in the middle. Germline CDR1 and CDR2: SGHRS and YFSETQ. The CDR3 is made up of 14 amino acids. CDR3 in DNA: TGCGCCAGCAGTTCTCTCCAGGGTAAAGATGGCTACACCTTC. It yields the protein CASSSLQGKDGYTF.

CDR3 loop: CASSFPGQGTYGYTF. CDR3 DNA: TGTGCCAGCAGCTTCCCGGGACAGGGGACCTATGGCTACACCTTC. This sequence joins TRBV5-6 and TRBJ1-2; TRBD1 agrees at 10 bases. With V trimmed by 2 bases and J by 4 bases, 5 bases remained unmatched. The CDR3 loop spans 15 amino acids. The germline gives CDR1 SGHDT, CDR2 YYEEEE.

The chain links TRBV7-9 to TRBJ1-1; 7 bases fit TRBD1. The CDR3 loop spans 12 amino acids. Germline CDR1 reads SEHNR; CDR2 reads FQNEAQ (reference sequence). J gave up 11 bases and V 3 bases, and 6 bases lay outside the gene matches. CDR3 amino acids: CASSLATGDAFF. CDR3 in DNA: TGTGCCAGCAGCTTGGCTACAGGGGATGCTTTCTTT.

This rearrangement joins TRBV30 to TRBJ2-2, with D maybe TRBD2 (6 bases). This CDR3 is 13 amino acids long. V was cut by 4 bases and J by 8 bases, with 14 bases left in between. Germline lookup yields CDR1 GTSNPN and CDR2 SVGIG (reference sequence). The CDR3 protein is CAWNSLAAGELFF. DNA for the CDR3: TGTGCCTGGAATTCACTAGCCGCGGGGGAGCTGTTTTTT.

The genes are TRBV10-3 and TRBJ1-2; 8 nucleotides agree with TRBD1. J was trimmed by 3 bases and V by 10 bases; bases with no gene match: 4. The CDR3 totals 12 residues. Germline loops: CDR1 ENHRY, CDR2 SYGVKD. CDR3 nucleotide sequence: TGTGCCACCCTGACAGGGGACTATGGCTACACCTTC. Amino acid sequence: CATLTGDYGYTF.

This sequence joins TRBV7-6 and TRBJ2-1, with 12 bases matching TRBD1. The V segment lost 3 bases and the J segment 5 bases; nucleotides outside the gene matches: 2. The CDR3 has 15 residues. CDR1 SGHVS and CDR2 FNYEAQ come from the germline V gene. As DNA, the CDR3 is TGTGCCAGCAGCTTGGGACAGGGGGCCCACAATGAGCAGTTCTTC. Translating it yields CASSLGQGAHNEQFF.